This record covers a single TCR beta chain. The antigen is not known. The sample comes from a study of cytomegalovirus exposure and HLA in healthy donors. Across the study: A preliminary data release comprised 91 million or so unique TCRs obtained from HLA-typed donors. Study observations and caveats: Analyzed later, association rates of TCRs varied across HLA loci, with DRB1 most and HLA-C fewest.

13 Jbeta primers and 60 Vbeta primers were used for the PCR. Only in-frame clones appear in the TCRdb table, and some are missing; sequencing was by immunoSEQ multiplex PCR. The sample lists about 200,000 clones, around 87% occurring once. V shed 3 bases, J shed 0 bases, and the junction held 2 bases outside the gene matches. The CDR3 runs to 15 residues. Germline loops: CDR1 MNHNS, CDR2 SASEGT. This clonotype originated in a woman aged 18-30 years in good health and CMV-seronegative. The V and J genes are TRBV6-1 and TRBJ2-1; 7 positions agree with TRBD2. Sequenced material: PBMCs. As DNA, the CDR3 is TGTGCCAGCAGTGACGGGGGGACCTCCTACAATGAGCAGTTCTTC. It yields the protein CASSDGGTSYNEQFF.